The 17 T cell receptor beta chains listed next were all sequenced from one sample in a study of PD-1 blockade in classical Hodgkin lymphoma. Libraries were prepared by immunoSEQ multiplex PCR; TCRdb keeps only in-frame clonotypes and omits some of them. The sample shows some 64,000 clones, 85% to 90% of them seen only once. All patients relapsed after autologous stem cell transplantation, and brentuximab vedotin exposure varied. This material consisted of peripheral blood mononuclear cells (PBMCs), taken at baseline. Receptor source: a human donor with classical Hodgkin lymphoma.

This chain uses TRBV5-1 with TRBJ1-2; 7 bases fit TRBD1. Looked up from germline, CDR1 is SGHRS and CDR2 is YFSETQ. There are 16 residues in the CDR3. V lost 0 bases to trimming and J lost 5 bases; unmatched junction nucleotides: 10. CDR3 loop: CASSLGRLQQGYGYTF. DNA of the CDR3: TGCGCCAGCAGCTTGGGGAGGTTACAACAGGGGTATGGCTACACCTTC.

The chain carries TRBV30 and TRBJ2-3; D is perhaps TRBD2 (6 bases). In germline, CDR1 is GTSNPN, CDR2 SVGIG (reference sequence). This CDR3 has 15 amino acids. The germline V and J ends were trimmed by 5 bases and 2 bases, with 17 bases remaining between them. The CDR3 sequence: CAWVRFGTHTDTQYF. The CDR3, as DNA: TGTGCCTGGGTCCGCTTCGGGACTCACACAGATACGCAGTATTTT.

This chain uses TRBV9 with TRBJ2-1; D is perhaps TRBD1 or TRBD2 (5 bases each). This CDR3 spans 16 amino acids. Trimming removed 0 bases from V and 0 bases from J, with 10 bases in between. Germline lookup yields CDR1 SGDLS and CDR2 YYNGEE. CDR3 region: CASSVGRGSSYNEQFF. The CDR3 DNA is TGTGCCAGCAGCGTAGGTCGGGGCAGCTCCTACAATGAGCAGTTCTTC.

This clone was counted a few times. DNA for the CDR3: TGTGCCAGCAGCCGAGGACCCGGGCCCTCACCCCTCCACTTT. Translating gives CASSRGPGPSPLHF. The chain couples TRBV2 to TRBJ1-6, with D uncertain. This CDR3 contains 14 residues. Deletions cut 6 bases from V and 10 bases from J, with 16 bases between. Germline CDR1 is SNHLY and CDR2 is FYNNEI.

V gene TRBV6-6 combines with J gene TRBJ1-4, with D possibly matching TRBD1 (6 bases). CDR1 is MNHNY and CDR2 is SVGAGI in the germline V gene (reference sequence). CDR3 length: 14 amino acids. V was shortened by 5 bases and J by 11 bases, with 18 bases between the two germline ends. DNA for the CDR3: TGTGCCAGCAGTCCCCTACAGGGAGCTGAGAAACTGTTTTTT. Amino acid sequence: CASSPLQGAEKLFF.

The chain links TRBV5-4 to TRBJ1-2; D perhaps matches TRBD1 (5 bases). The CDR3 length is 14 residues. V dropped 3 bases and J dropped 3 bases, with 12 bases sitting between them. CDR1 is SGHNT and CDR2 is YYREEE in the germline V gene (reference sequence). The CDR3 sequence is CASSSVDRDYGYTF. CDR3 DNA sequence: TGTGCCAGCAGCTCGGTAGACAGAGACTATGGCTACACCTTC.

The chain has TRBV5-1 and TRBJ2-1, with D perhaps being TRBD1 or TRBD2 (5 bases each). The CDR3 has 15 amino acids. V gave up 3 bases and J gave up 7 bases, with 17 bases separating them. The germline CDR1 and CDR2 sequences are SGHRS and YFSETQ. The CDR3 nucleotides are TGCGCCAGCAGCTACCTGGGCGTAGAGGGGAATGAGCAGTTCTTC. Translation gives CASSYLGVEGNEQFF.

J is TRBJ1-2 and V is TRBV30, with D tentatively TRBD1 (6 bases). The CDR3 totals 13 residues. V lost 2 bases and J lost 6, with 13 bases in between. Germline CDR1 reads GTSNPN; CDR2 reads SVGIG (reference sequence). Here the CDR3 reads CAWSTQGNNGYTF. The CDR3 DNA is TGTGCCTGGAGTACCCAGGGGAATAATGGCTACACCTTC.

CDR3: CASSFAYEVNTEAFF. The CDR3 DNA reads TGTGCCAGCAGTTTCGCCTACGAGGTGAACACTGAAGCTTTCTTT. The chain employs TRBV5-6 and TRBJ1-1; D remains ambiguous. V was trimmed by 5 bases and J by 0 bases, leaving 14 bases between them. The germline V gene encodes CDR1 SGHDT and CDR2 YYEEEE. The CDR3 is 15 amino acids.

The chain employs TRBV7-2 and TRBJ2-1; D might be TRBD2 (5 bases). This CDR3 has 11 amino acids. The germline V gene encodes CDR1 SGHTA and CDR2 FQGNSA. V lost 5 bases, J lost 15 bases, and 14 bases lay in between. This CDR3 reads CASSLDQSGFF. The DNA of the CDR3 is TGTGCCAGCAGCCTTGATCAAAGCGGGTTCTTC. The variable domain in full, completed from reference TRBV7-2 and TRBJ2-1, reads GAGVSQSPSNKVTEKGKDVELRCDPISGHTALYWYRQSLGQGLEFLIYFQGNSAPDKSGLPSDRFSAERTGGSVSTLTIQRTQQEDSAVYLCASSLDQSGFFGPGTRLTVL.

The V and J genes are TRBV2 and TRBJ2-7; 9 nucleotides line up with TRBD1. Trimming at V came to 6 bases and at J to 3 bases, leaving 6 bases not matched to a gene. The CDR3 is 14 amino acids. Per germline, CDR1 SNHLY and CDR2 FYNNEI. The chain's CDR3 is CASSGQGNLYEQYF. In DNA, the CDR3 is TGTGCCAGCAGCGGACAGGGGAACCTCTACGAGCAGTACTTC.

V and J are TRBV2 and TRBJ1-5, with D possibly matching TRBD1 (6 bases). Germline V CDR1 and CDR2: SNHLY, FYNNEI. The CDR3 extends over 18 amino acids. V was clipped by 0 bases and J by 2 bases, with 17 bases between them. This CDR3 reads CASSEARGHKKGNQPQHF. CDR3 DNA: TGTGCCAGCAGTGAAGCCCGGGGGCATAAGAAGGGCAATCAGCCCCAGCATTTT.

This clone was recorded once. The chain carries TRBV27 and TRBJ2-3; 11 bases agree with TRBD2. The CDR3 extends over 18 amino acids. CDR1 and CDR2 from the germline V gene are MNHEY and SMNVEV (reference sequence). V lost 6 bases and J lost 5; bases outside the gene matches: 16. CDR3 DNA: TGTGCCAGCAGCTTCCTCGCGGTAGCGGGGGGGGGCATAGATACGCAGTATTTT. It codes for CASSFLAVAGGGIDTQYF.

J is TRBJ2-7 and V is TRBV7-2; 7 nucleotides agree with TRBD1. The germline CDR1 and CDR2 sequences are SGHTA and FQGNSA. The CDR3 extends over 14 amino acids. V lost 10 bases, J lost 1 base, and 10 bases stayed unmatched. The CDR3 nucleotides are TGTGCCATCTCGAGGGGGCAGATGTCCTACGAGCAGTACTTC. Residues: CAISRGQMSYEQYF.

The chain recombines TRBV4-1 with TRBJ1-1, with D uncertain. This CDR3 is built from 13 residues. The germline V gene encodes CDR1 MGHRA and CDR2 YSYEKL. V dropped 4 bases and J dropped 1 base, with 7 bases sitting between them. CDR3 nucleotides: TGCGCCAGCAGCCTCAGGCAGAACACTGAAGCTTTCTTT. Its protein is CASSLRQNTEAFF.

In this sample, this clone turned up once. This chain connects TRBV5-1 to TRBJ2-5, with D perhaps given as TRBD1 or TRBD2 (5 bases each). This CDR3 has 14 amino acids. CDR1 is SGHRS and CDR2 is YFSETQ in the germline V gene. V lost 0 bases to trimming and J lost 3 bases, with 9 bases between them. CDR3 amino acids: CASSLAVGEETQYF. The CDR3 DNA reads TGCGCCAGCAGCTTGGCCGTGGGGGAAGAGACCCAGTACTTC.

The V call is TRBV5-4, the J call TRBJ2-5; D is tentatively TRBD1 or TRBD2 (5 bases each). With 1 base removed from V and 4 bases from J, the gap between germline ends came to 17 bases. CDR1 is SGHNT and CDR2 is YYREEE in the germline V gene (reference sequence). This CDR3 is built from 16 residues. The CDR3 coding sequence is TGTGCCAGCAGCTTGATTCGAGGGGTTCTAGGAGAGACCCAGTACTTC. The encoded protein is CASSLIRGVLGETQYF.